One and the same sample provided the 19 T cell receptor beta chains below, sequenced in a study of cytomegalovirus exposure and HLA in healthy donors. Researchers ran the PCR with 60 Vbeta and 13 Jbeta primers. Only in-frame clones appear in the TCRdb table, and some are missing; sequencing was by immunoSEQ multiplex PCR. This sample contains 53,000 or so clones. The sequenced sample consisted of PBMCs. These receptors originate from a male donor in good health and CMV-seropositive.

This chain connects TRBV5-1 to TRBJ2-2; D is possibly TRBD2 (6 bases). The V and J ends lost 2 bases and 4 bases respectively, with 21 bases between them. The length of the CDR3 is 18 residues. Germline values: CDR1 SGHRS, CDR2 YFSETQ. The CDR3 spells CASSLPAGHLGTTGELFF. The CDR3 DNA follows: TGCGCCAGCAGCTTACCCGCGGGGCACTTAGGGACCACCGGGGAGCTGTTTTTT.

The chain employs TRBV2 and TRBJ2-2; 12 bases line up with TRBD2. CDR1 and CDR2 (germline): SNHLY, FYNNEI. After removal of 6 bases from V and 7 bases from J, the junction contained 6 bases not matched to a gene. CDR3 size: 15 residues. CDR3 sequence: CASRQTSGGYGELFF. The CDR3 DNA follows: TGTGCCAGCAGACAGACTAGCGGGGGTTACGGGGAGCTGTTTTTT. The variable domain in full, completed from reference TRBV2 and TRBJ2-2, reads EPEVTQTPSHQVTQMGQEVILRCVPISNHLYFYWYRQILGQKVEFLVSFYNNEISEKSEIFDDQFSVERPDGSNFTLKIRSTKLEDSAMYFCASRQTSGGYGELFFGEGSRLTVL.

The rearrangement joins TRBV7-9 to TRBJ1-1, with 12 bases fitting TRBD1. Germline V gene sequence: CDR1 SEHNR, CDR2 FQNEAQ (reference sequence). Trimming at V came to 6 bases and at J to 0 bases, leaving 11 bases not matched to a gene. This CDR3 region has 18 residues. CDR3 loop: CASRGTGGSSPMNTEAFF. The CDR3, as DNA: TGTGCCAGCAGGGGGACAGGGGGCTCCTCCCCCATGAACACTGAAGCTTTCTTT.

In DNA, the CDR3 is TGTGCCAGCAGCCAACAGGGATTGGGTACTGAAGCTTTCTTT. It specifies CASSQQGLGTEAFF. The chain carries TRBV7-3 and TRBJ1-1; the D gene is possibly TRBD1 (6 bases). CDR1 SGHTA and CDR2 FQGTGA come from the germline V gene. With 5 bases removed from V and 5 bases from J, the gap between germline ends came to 15 bases. The CDR3 spans 14 residues.

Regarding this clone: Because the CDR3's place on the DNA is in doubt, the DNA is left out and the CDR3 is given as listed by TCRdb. This chain's CDR3 is CASSVAGGTWTGEPFF. The V call is TRBV9, the J call TRBJ2-2; TRBD2, the table's D call, was not compared with the DNA. Including both end residues, the CDR3 is 16 amino acids long. CDR1 is SGDLS and CDR2 is YYNGEE in the germline V gene.

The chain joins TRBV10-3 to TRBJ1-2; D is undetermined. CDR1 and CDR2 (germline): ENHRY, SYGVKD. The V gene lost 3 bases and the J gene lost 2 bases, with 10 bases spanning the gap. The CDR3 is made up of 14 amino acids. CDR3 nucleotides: TGTGCCATCAGTGAACGGGATGCCAACTATGGCTACACCTTC. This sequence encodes CAISERDANYGYTF.

DNA of the CDR3: TGCGCCAGCAGTCTGGTCGCGGCGGGGGGCTACGAGCAGTACTTC. As protein: CASSLVAAGGYEQYF. The V call is TRBV5-1, the J call TRBJ2-7, with 8 bases lining up with TRBD2. V dropped 5 bases and J dropped 3; count of bases not matched to a gene: 10. Germline CDR1 is SGHRS and CDR2 is YFSETQ. The CDR3 contains 15 residues.

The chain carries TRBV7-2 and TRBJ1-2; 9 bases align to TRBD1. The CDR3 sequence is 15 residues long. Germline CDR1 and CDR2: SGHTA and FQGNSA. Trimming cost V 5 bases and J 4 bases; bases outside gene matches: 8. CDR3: CASSPSGTGTYGYTF. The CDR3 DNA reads TGTGCCAGCAGCCCGTCCGGGACAGGGACCTATGGCTACACCTTC.

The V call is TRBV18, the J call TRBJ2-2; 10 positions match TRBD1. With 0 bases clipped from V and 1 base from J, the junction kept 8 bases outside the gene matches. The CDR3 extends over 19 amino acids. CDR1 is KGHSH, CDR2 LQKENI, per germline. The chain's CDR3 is CASSPPVGGQGKNTGELFF. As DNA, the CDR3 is TGTGCCAGCTCACCACCGGTTGGGGGACAGGGGAAGAACACCGGGGAGCTGTTTTTT.

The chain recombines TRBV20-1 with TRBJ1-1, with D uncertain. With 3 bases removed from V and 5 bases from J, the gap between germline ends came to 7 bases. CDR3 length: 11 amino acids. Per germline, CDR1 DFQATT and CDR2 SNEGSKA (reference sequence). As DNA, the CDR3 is TGCAGTGCTAGCTCTTTTACTGAAGCTTTCTTT. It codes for CSASSFTEAFF.

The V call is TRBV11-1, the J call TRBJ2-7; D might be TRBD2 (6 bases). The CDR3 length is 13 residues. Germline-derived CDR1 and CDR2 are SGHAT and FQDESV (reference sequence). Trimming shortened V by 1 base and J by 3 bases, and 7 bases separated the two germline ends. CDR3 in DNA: TGTGCCAGCAGCTTAGGCGGGAACTACGAGCAGTACTTC. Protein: CASSLGGNYEQYF. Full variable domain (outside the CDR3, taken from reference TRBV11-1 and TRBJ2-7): EAEVAQSPRYKITEKSQAVAFWCDPISGHATLYWYRQILGQGPELLVQFQDESVVDDSQLPKDRFSAERLKGVDSTLKIQPAELGDSAMYLCASSLGGNYEQYFGPGTRLTVT.

The CDR3 region has the DNA TGCAGCGTTGAACGTCGACTAGCGGGGGAGGAGCAGTTCTTC. Its protein product is CSVERRLAGEEQFF. The V gene is TRBV29-1, the J gene TRBJ2-1; 12 nucleotides line up with TRBD2. Germline trimming cut 2 bases from V and 10 bases from J; bases unmatched to any gene: 6. The CDR3 length is 14 residues. Germline CDR1 reads SQVTM; CDR2 reads ANQGSEA.

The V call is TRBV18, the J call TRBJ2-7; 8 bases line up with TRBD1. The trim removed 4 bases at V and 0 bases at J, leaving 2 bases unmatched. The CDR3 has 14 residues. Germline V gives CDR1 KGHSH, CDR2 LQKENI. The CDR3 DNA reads TGTGCCAGCTCACGGGACAGGAGCTCCTACGAGCAGTACTTC. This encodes CASSRDRSSYEQYF.

The CDR3 sequence: CSVGQGSNQPQHF. The CDR3 nucleotides read TGCAGCGTTGGTCAGGGGAGCAATCAGCCCCAGCATTTT. The rearrangement links TRBV29-1 to TRBJ1-5; possible D gene TRBD1, 6 bases. The germline CDR1 and CDR2 sequences are SQVTM and ANQGSEA. Trimming removed 4 bases from V and 1 base from J, with 8 bases in between. The CDR3 length is 13 residues. Drawing the rest from reference TRBV29-1 and TRBJ1-5, the complete variable domain is SAVISQKPSRDICQRGTSLTIQCQVDSQVTMMFWYRQQPGQSLTLIATANQGSEATYESGFVIDKFPISRPNLTFSTLTVSNMSPEDSSIYLCSVGQGSNQPQHFGDGTRLSIL.

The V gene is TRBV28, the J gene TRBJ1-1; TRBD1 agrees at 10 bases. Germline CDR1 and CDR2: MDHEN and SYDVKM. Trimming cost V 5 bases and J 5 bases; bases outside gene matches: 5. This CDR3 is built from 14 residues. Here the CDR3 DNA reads TGTGCCAGCAGTCCGGGACAGGGGACAACTGAAGCTTTCTTT. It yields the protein CASSPGQGTTEAFF.

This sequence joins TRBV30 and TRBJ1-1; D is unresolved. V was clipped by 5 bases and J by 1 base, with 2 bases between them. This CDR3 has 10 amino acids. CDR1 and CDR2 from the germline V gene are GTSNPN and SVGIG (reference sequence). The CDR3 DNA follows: TGTGCCTGGCGGAACACTGAAGCTTTCTTT. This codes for CAWRNTEAFF. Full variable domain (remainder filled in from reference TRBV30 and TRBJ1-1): SQTIHQWPATLVQPVGSPLSLECTVEGTSNPNLYWYRQAAGRGLQLLFYSVGIGQISSEVPQNLSASRPQDRQFILSSKKLLLSDSGFYLCAWRNTEAFFGQGTRLTVV.

The chain's CDR3 is CASTTGSPYEQYF. The CDR3 nucleotides read TGTGCCAGTACAACAGGTTCCCCCTACGAGCAGTACTTC. This chain connects TRBV7-8 to TRBJ2-7; possible D gene TRBD1, 5 bases. The germline V gene has CDR1 SGHVS and CDR2 FQNEAQ. CDR3 size: 13 residues. Trimming removed 9 bases from V and 2 bases from J, with 14 bases in between.

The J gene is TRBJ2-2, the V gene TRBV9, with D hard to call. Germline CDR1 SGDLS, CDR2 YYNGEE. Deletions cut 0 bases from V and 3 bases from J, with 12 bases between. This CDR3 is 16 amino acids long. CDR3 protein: CASSVALFPDTGELFF. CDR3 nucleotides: TGTGCCAGCAGCGTAGCCCTCTTTCCCGACACCGGGGAGCTGTTTTTT.

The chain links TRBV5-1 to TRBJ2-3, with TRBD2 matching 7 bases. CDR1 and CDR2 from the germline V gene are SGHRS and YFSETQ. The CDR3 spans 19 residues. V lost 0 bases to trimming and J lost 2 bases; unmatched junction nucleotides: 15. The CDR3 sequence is CASSLDGAGGLWVTDTQYF. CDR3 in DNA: TGCGCCAGCAGCTTGGACGGAGCCGGGGGGTTGTGGGTCACAGATACGCAGTATTTT. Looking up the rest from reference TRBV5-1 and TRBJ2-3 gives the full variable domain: KAGVTQTPRYLIKTRGQQVTLSCSPISGHRSVSWYQQTPGQGLQFLFEYFSETQRNKGNFPGRFSGRQFSNSRSEMNVSTLELGDSALYLCASSLDGAGGLWVTDTQYFGPGTRLTVL.